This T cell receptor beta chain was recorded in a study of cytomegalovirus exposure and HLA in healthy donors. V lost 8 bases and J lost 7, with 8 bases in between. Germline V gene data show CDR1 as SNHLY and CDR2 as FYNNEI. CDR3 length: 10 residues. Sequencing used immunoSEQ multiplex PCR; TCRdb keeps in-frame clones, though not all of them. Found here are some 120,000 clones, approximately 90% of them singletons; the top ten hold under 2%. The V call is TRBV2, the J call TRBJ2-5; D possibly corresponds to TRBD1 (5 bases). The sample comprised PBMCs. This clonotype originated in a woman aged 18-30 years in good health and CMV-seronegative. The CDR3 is CASAQGTQYF. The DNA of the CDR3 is TGTGCCAGCGCGCAGGGGACCCAGTACTTC.